Detailed here is one TCR beta chain. TCRdb's table, derived via immunoSEQ multiplex PCR, lists solely in-frame clones and lacks some. This table has 210,000 or so clones, 70% to 90% appearing once. CDR1 SGHDN and CDR2 FVKESK come from the germline V gene. This CDR3 comprises 16 residues. Trimming cost V 5 bases and J 7 bases; bases outside gene matches: 14. The data are from a study of blood T cell repertoires in COVID-19. Whole-study context: Sources were T cells, B-cell-depleted T cells, or PBMCs; the material itself was cDNA or gDNA.

Sequenced input: peripheral blood. The rearrangement joins TRBV14 to TRBJ2-3, with TRBD1 matching over 8 bases. The source of this sequence is an older woman with active or convalescent COVID-19. This chain's CDR3 is CASSVGQGTPQYTQYF. For the CDR3, the DNA is TGTGCCAGCAGCGTCGGACAGGGCACCCCTCAATATACGCAGTATTTT. The full variable domain, in which reference TRBV14 and TRBJ2-3 provide the parts outside the CDR3, is EAGVTQFPSHSVIEKGQTVTLRCDPISGHDNLYWYRRVMGKEIKFLLHFVKESKQDESGMPNNRFLAERTGGTYSTLKVQPAELEDSGVYFCASSVGQGTPQYTQYFGPGTRLTVL.